This passage covers 23 T cell receptor beta chains from one sample sequenced in a study of T cell clonotyping in hematopoietic cell transplantation. Profiling relied on immunoSEQ multiplex PCR, and the TCRdb table lists in-frame clones only, not all of them. The repertoire holds tens of thousands of clones, with about 87% as singletons. Material: peripheral blood mononuclear cells. These receptors all stem from a woman aged 40 to 50 in good health. Some clones in this sample may be carry-over from other donors' samples.

The J gene is TRBJ2-2, the V gene TRBV30, with 8 bases that match TRBD2. This CDR3 region has 17 residues. The V gene end was trimmed by 2 bases and the J gene end by 7 bases; junction bases not matched to a gene: 15. Germline CDR1 is GTSNPN and CDR2 is SVGIG (reference sequence). The CDR3 nucleotides are TGTGCCTGGAGTCCCCACCGGGGAGCGGGAGAGATCGGGGAGCTGTTTTTT. It specifies CAWSPHRGAGEIGELFF.

This rearrangement joins TRBV5-1 to TRBJ1-3; D not certain. V lost 0 bases and J lost 1, with 11 bases in between. CDR1 SGHRS and CDR2 YFSETQ come from the germline V gene. This CDR3 contains 16 residues. The CDR3 DNA reads TGCGCCAGCAGCTTGGAGGTTCAGGCATCTGGAAACACCATATATTTT. Encoded protein: CASSLEVQASGNTIYF.

This chain uses TRBV20-1 with TRBJ2-5; 10 nucleotides agree with TRBD2. This CDR3 is 11 amino acids long. The germline V gene encodes CDR1 DFQATT and CDR2 SNEGSKA (reference sequence). The CDR3 loop is CGLAVQETQYF. The CDR3 region has the DNA TGCGGACTAGCGGTTCAAGAGACCCAGTACTTC.

CDR3: CASSLADTYSGNTIYF. The CDR3 bases are TGTGCCAGCAGCTTAGCGGACACATACTCTGGAAACACCATATATTTT. The J gene is TRBJ1-3, the V gene TRBV7-2; tentatively, D is TRBD1 (5 bases). Trimming removed 0 bases from V and 0 bases from J, with 9 bases in between. The CDR3 contains 16 residues. Germline lookup yields CDR1 SGHTA and CDR2 FQGNSA.

The V call is TRBV5-4, the J call TRBJ2-7; D perhaps matches TRBD1 (6 bases). The CDR3 runs to 16 residues. Germline values: CDR1 SGHNT, CDR2 YYREEE (reference sequence). The V gene lost 0 bases and the J gene lost 0 bases, with 13 bases spanning the gap. The CDR3 loop reads CASSLGDTIRSYEQYF. In DNA form, the CDR3 reads TGTGCCAGCAGCTTGGGGGACACGATCCGCTCCTACGAGCAGTACTTC.

This clone was picked up a small number of times. The gene calls are TRBV11-2 and TRBJ1-1; D gene uncertain. Trimming pared 7 bases from V and 0 bases from J, leaving 12 bases between. Germline V CDR1 and CDR2: SGHAT, FQNNGV. The CDR3 totals 14 residues. DNA of the CDR3: TGTGCCAGCACCCTGGCAGGAATGAACACTGAAGCTTTCTTT. Translation: CASTLAGMNTEAFF.

This rearrangement joins TRBV9 to TRBJ2-5, with 9 bases that match TRBD1. Germline trimming cut 3 bases from V and 5 bases from J; bases unmatched to any gene: 8. Germline assignment: CDR1 SGDLS and CDR2 YYNGEE. The CDR3 extends over 15 amino acids. The CDR3 bases are TGTGCCAGCAGCGCGACAGGGGGGATACGTGAGACCCAGTACTTC. Translating it yields CASSATGGIRETQYF.

The rearrangement joins TRBV7-2 to TRBJ1-2; no definite D call. The CDR3 runs 14 residues. Deletions cut 3 bases from V and 0 bases from J, with 8 bases between. Germline V gene sequence: CDR1 SGHTA, CDR2 FQGNSA. The CDR3 nucleotides read TGTGCCAGCAGCTTTGGAAGAACTAACTATGGCTACACCTTC. It translates to CASSFGRTNYGYTF.

This clone showed up just once. The chain couples TRBV28 to TRBJ1-4; 7 bases are shared with TRBD1. Germline CDR1 is MDHEN and CDR2 is SYDVKM. J lost 0 bases, V lost 5 bases, and 3 bases had no gene match. The CDR3 covers 15 residues. The CDR3 nucleotides read TGTGCCAGCAGTCCCGACAGGGCAACTAATGAAAAACTGTTTTTT. Translated, it gives CASSPDRATNEKLFF.

V gene TRBV5-1 combines with J gene TRBJ1-2, with D perhaps matching TRBD1 (5 bases). This CDR3 has 14 amino acids. Trimming shortened V by 5 bases and J by 4 bases, and 15 bases separated the two germline ends. The germline V gene has CDR1 SGHRS and CDR2 YFSETQ. In DNA, the CDR3 is TGCGCCAGCAGTCTTTCGGAAGGGACCTATGGCTACACCTTC. It yields the protein CASSLSEGTYGYTF.

The gene calls are TRBV4-2 and TRBJ2-5, with D unresolved. The germline gives CDR1 LGHNA, CDR2 YNFKEQ. Between the trimmed V and J ends, which lost 4 bases and 2 bases, there was a span of 8 bases. CDR3 size: 13 residues. CDR3 loop: CASSLTPQETQYF. In DNA form, the CDR3 reads TGTGCCAGCAGCCTGACACCTCAAGAGACCCAGTACTTC.

V and J are TRBV7-9 and TRBJ2-1, with TRBD2 as a possible D gene (6 bases). Germline V gene sequence: CDR1 SEHNR, CDR2 FQNEAQ (reference sequence). Trimming removed 7 bases at V and 6 bases at J, with 19 bases between. This CDR3 region has 15 residues. The CDR3 DNA follows: TGTGCCAGCAAGGGCGGGGCTCCGACTCCCAATGAGCAGTTCTTC. Its translation: CASKGGAPTPNEQFF.

The chain couples TRBV29-1 to TRBJ2-1, with TRBD2 as a possible D gene (7 bases). V lost 1 base and J 7 bases, leaving 11 bases between the germline ends. From germline, CDR1 is SQVTM and CDR2 ANQGSEA. The CDR3 runs 13 residues. CDR3 coding DNA: TGCAGCGTTGAAGTAGGGGGGGGGAATGAGCAGTTCTTC. Amino acids: CSVEVGGGNEQFF.

For the CDR3, the DNA is TGTGCCAGCAGCCGGACTAGCGGGAGAGAGACCCAGTACTTC. This gives the protein CASSRTSGRETQYF. The rearrangement links TRBV7-9 to TRBJ2-5, with 13 bases lining up with TRBD2. The junction had 1 base not matched to a gene; V was cut back by 5 bases and J by 4 bases. Germline CDR1 and CDR2: SEHNR and FQNEAQ (reference sequence). CDR3 size: 14 residues.

The rearrangement joins TRBV5-4 to TRBJ2-3; D gene unclear. CDR3 length: 12 amino acids. Trimming stripped 2 bases from V and 4 bases from J, with 5 bases between. Germline loops: CDR1 SGHNT, CDR2 YYREEE (reference sequence). CDR3 in amino acids: CASSFTADTQYF. CDR3 DNA: TGTGCCAGCAGCTTCACCGCAGATACGCAGTATTTT.

This clone was seen a single time. CDR3 region: CASSQTVNTEAFF. In DNA, the CDR3 is TGTGCCAGCAGTCAGACCGTGAACACTGAAGCTTTCTTT. This chain links TRBV7-3 with TRBJ1-1, with D unclear. CDR1 and CDR2 from the germline V gene are SGHTA and FQGTGA. The CDR3 is 13 residues long. V was pared by 6 bases and J by 0 bases, with 8 bases between.

The chain couples TRBV6-6 to TRBJ1-5; D is ambiguous. Trimming took 2 bases from V and 5 from J, leaving 7 bases between them. This CDR3 has 13 residues. Per germline, CDR1 MNHNY and CDR2 SVGAGI (reference sequence). The CDR3 DNA reads as TGTGCCAGCAGTTACGGAGAAGATCAGCCCCAGCATTTT. It is translated as CASSYGEDQPQHF.

The chain uses TRBV7-9 and TRBJ1-1, with D possibly TRBD1 on 5 matching bases. Deletions cut 5 bases from V and 4 bases from J, with 17 bases between. Germline values: CDR1 SEHNR, CDR2 FQNEAQ (reference sequence). The CDR3 runs 15 residues. CDR3 sequence reads: CASSGRGRGLTEAFF. CDR3 nucleotides: TGTGCCAGCAGCGGTAGGGGCCGAGGGCTCACTGAAGCTTTCTTT.

This rearrangement joins TRBV29-1 to TRBJ2-2, with D perhaps given as TRBD1 or TRBD2 (5 bases each). The CDR3 runs to 13 residues. V was shortened by 6 bases and J by 4 bases, with 12 bases between the two germline ends. In germline, CDR1 is SQVTM, CDR2 ANQGSEA. CDR3: CSVGDPGTGELFF. CDR3 DNA sequence: TGCAGCGTCGGGGACCCGGGCACCGGGGAGCTGTTTTTT.

The table lists this clone with a few counts. The CDR3 loop reads CANVQGLHQPQHF. The CDR3 coding sequence is TGTGCCAACGTACAGGGGCTGCATCAGCCCCAGCATTTT. The chain combines TRBV2 with TRBJ1-5; 7 bases map to TRBD1. After removal of 10 bases from V and 5 bases from J, the junction contained 8 bases not matched to a gene. Germline-derived CDR1 and CDR2 are SNHLY and FYNNEI. The CDR3 length is 13 residues.

This sequence joins TRBV5-8 and TRBJ1-5; D is ambiguous. Trimming shortened V by 2 bases and J by 4 bases, and 4 bases separated the two germline ends. CDR1 is SGHTS, CDR2 YDEGEE, per germline. The CDR3 has 12 residues. As DNA, the CDR3 is TGTGCCAGCAGCTTAGGAAATCAGCCCCAGCATTTT. Its protein product is CASSLGNQPQHF.

V gene TRBV2 combines with J gene TRBJ1-3; possibly TRBD1 for D (5 bases). With 4 bases removed from V and 0 bases from J, the gap between germline ends came to 13 bases. The CDR3 length is 16 residues. Germline CDR1 and CDR2: SNHLY and FYNNEI. In DNA form, the CDR3 reads TGTGCCAGCAGTGCGGGACGGCCGAGCTCTGGAAACACCATATATTTT. Translated: CASSAGRPSSGNTIYF. The variable domain in full, with the rest retrieved from reference TRBV2 and TRBJ1-3, is EPEVTQTPSHQVTQMGQEVILRCVPISNHLYFYWYRQILGQKVEFLVSFYNNEISEKSEIFDDQFSVERPDGSNFTLKIRSTKLEDSAMYFCASSAGRPSSGNTIYFGEGSWLTVV.

This clone was detected once. The V gene is TRBV6-1, the J gene TRBJ1-1, with D tentatively TRBD1 (6 bases). Germline V gives CDR1 MNHNS, CDR2 SASEGT. The CDR3 spans 14 residues. Trimming stripped 7 bases from V and 1 base from J, with 13 bases between. Here the CDR3 DNA reads TGTGCCAGCAACCGGCAGGGGACGAACACTGAAGCTTTCTTT. Its translation is CASNRQGTNTEAFF.